This T cell receptor (beta chain) is from a study of T cells in Graves' hyperthyroidism and ophthalmopathy. Study-wide points: Ophthalmopathy stood apart from stable hyperthyroidism in a 13 V-J model. Researchers found most expanded thyroid clonotypes above 0.001 in blood as well.

This CDR3 contains 14 residues. Trimming cost V 1 base and J 5 bases; bases outside gene matches: 6. The germline V gene has CDR1 DFQATT and CDR2 SNEGSKA (reference sequence). RNA transcripts were the template for amplifying TCR beta CDR3 regions. Researchers ran a first-round RT-PCR on the TCR CDR3 using the HTBI primer set. TCRdb redid the calling of the multiplex PCR reads with MiXCR, one entry per CDR3 protein. The repertoire holds 540,000 or so distinct CDR3 sequences, with about 15% as singletons. Hyperthyroidism, newly diagnosed and lasting under 2 months, affected patients aged 18 to 65. Clinical symptoms, serum thyroxine, TRAb, thyroid ultrasound and orbital computed tomography established diagnosis. This clonotype was found many times. Its antigen remains unknown.

Input material: blood. The V call is TRBV20-1, the J call TRBJ2-7, with 9 bases fitting TRBD1. This TCR derives from a woman under 40 with Graves' hyperthyroidism. CDR3 amino acids: CSARGLDRGHEQYF. Written as DNA, the CDR3 is TGCAGTGCTAGAGGTTTGGACAGGGGCCACGAGCAGTACTTC.